What follows are 5 T cell receptor beta chains derived from one specimen sequenced in a study of T-cell memory formation after mild COVID-19. TCRdb re-called the 5' RACE reads with MiXCR, one entry per CDR3 protein. The sample has 400,000 to 500,000 distinct CDR3 sequences; roughly 24% are singletons. Sample: PBMCs or a T cell subset sorted from them (not recorded which). Receptors originate from an adult woman who had mild COVID-19 (a few samples of this study predate the infection). Cell type and time point are not known.

V usage is TRBV12-3 or TRBV12-4 and J usage is TRBJ2-1; no reliable D call. The CDR3 totals 11 residues. Trimming pared 5 bases from V and 5 bases from J, leaving 4 bases between. CDR3 protein: CASSPDNEQFF. For the CDR3, the DNA is TGTGCCAGCAGTCCGGACAATGAGCAGTTCTTC.

This clonotype occurred a few times. The gene calls are TRBV2 and TRBJ2-5, with D perhaps matching TRBD1 (6 bases). V lost 6 bases, J lost 0 bases, and 8 bases lay in between. The CDR3 is 13 amino acids. Germline V gives CDR1 SNHLY, CDR2 FYNNEI. CDR3 nucleotide sequence: TGTGCCAGCAGCTACAGGGACCAAGAGACCCAGTACTTC. It codes for CASSYRDQETQYF.

This clonotype appeared a single time. The chain has TRBV5-1 and TRBJ2-1; 7 positions agree with TRBD2. The length of the CDR3 is 17 residues. V dropped 0 bases and J dropped 4; count of bases not matched to a gene: 10. Germline V lookup: CDR1 SGHRS, CDR2 YFSETQ. In DNA, the CDR3 is TGCGCCAGCAGCTTGGGGGCTGGCGGGGGAAGTTACAATGAGCAGTTCTTC. Translating it yields CASSLGAGGGSYNEQFF. The full variable domain, in which reference TRBV5-1 and TRBJ2-1 provide the parts outside the CDR3, is KAGVTQTPRYLIKTRGQQVTLSCSPISGHRSVSWYQQTPGQGLQFLFEYFSETQRNKGNFPGRFSGRQFSNSRSEMNVSTLELGDSALYLCASSLGAGGGSYNEQFFGPGTRLTVL.

The chain couples TRBV3-1 to TRBJ2-1, with 12 bases aligning to TRBD2. With 5 bases clipped from V and 9 bases from J, the junction kept 5 bases outside the gene matches. Germline V gives CDR1 LGHDT, CDR2 YNNKEL (reference sequence). The CDR3 runs 14 residues. Here the CDR3 DNA reads TGTGCCAGCAGCACCCCGGGACTAGCGGGTGAGCAGTTCTTC. Translation: CASSTPGLAGEQFF.

In DNA, the CDR3 is TGTGCCAGCAGTGACCGGCAGGGCGCTAATGAAAAACTGTTTTTT. Translating it yields CASSDRQGANEKLFF. This chain uses TRBV2 with TRBJ1-4, with D tentatively TRBD1 (5 bases). The V and J ends lost 3 bases and 3 bases respectively, with 11 bases between them. The CDR3 consists of 15 residues. The germline V gene has CDR1 SNHLY and CDR2 FYNNEI.